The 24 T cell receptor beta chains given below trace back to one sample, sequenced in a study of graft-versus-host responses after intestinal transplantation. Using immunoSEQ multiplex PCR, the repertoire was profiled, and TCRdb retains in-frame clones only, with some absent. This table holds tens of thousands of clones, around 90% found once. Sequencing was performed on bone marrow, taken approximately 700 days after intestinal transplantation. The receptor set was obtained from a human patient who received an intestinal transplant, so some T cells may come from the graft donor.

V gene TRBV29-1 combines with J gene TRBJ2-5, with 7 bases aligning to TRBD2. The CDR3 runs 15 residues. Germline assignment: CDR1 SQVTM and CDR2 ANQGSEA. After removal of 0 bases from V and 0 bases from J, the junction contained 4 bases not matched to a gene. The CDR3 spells CSVEDPAGYQETQYF. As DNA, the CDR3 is TGCAGCGTTGAAGATCCAGCGGGGTACCAAGAGACCCAGTACTTC. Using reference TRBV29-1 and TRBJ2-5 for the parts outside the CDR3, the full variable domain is SAVISQKPSRDICQRGTSLTIQCQVDSQVTMMFWYRQQPGQSLTLIATANQGSEATYESGFVIDKFPISRPNLTFSTLTVSNMSPEDSSIYLCSVEDPAGYQETQYFGPGTRLLVL.

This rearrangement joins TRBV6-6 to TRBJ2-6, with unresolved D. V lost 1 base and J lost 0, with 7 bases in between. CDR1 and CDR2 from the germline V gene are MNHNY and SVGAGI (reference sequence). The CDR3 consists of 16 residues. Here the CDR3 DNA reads TGTGCCAGCAGTTACTTTCCCCGCTCTGGGGCCAACGTCCTGACTTTC. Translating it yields CASSYFPRSGANVLTF.

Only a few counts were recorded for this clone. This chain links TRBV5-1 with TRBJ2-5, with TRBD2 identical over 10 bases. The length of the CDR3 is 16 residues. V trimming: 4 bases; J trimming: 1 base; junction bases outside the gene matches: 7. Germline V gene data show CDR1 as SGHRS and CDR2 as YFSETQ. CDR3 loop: CASSTLAGGPQETQYF. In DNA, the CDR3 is TGCGCCAGCAGCACCTTAGCGGGGGGCCCCCAAGAGACCCAGTACTTC.

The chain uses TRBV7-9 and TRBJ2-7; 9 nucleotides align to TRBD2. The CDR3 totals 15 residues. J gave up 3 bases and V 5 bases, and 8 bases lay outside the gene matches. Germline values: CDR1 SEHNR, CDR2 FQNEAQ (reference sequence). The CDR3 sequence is CASSAASGGYYEQYF. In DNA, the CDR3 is TGTGCCAGCAGCGCCGCCAGCGGGGGGTACTACGAGCAGTACTTC.

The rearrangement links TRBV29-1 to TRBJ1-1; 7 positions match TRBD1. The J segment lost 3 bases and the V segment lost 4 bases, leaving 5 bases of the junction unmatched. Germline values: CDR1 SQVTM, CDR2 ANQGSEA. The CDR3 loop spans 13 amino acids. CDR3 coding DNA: TGCAGCGTTGTAAGCACAGGGGACACTGAAGCTTTCTTT. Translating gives CSVVSTGDTEAFF.

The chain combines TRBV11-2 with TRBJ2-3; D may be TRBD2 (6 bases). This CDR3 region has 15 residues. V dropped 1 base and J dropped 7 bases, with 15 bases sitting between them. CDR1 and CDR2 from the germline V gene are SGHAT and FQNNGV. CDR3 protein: CASSLVYGSQNTQYF. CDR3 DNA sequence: TGTGCCAGCAGCTTAGTTTACGGGAGTCAAAATACGCAGTATTTT.

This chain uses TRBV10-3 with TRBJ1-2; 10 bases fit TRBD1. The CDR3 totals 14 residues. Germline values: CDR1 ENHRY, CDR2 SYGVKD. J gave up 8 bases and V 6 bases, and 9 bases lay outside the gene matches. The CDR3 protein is CAISTERDRGGYTF. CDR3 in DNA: TGTGCCATCAGCACAGAGAGGGACAGGGGCGGCTACACCTTC.

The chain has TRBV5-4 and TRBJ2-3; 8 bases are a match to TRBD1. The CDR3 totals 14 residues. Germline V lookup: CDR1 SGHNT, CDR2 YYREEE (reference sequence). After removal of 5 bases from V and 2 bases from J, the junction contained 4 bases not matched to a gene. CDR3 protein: CASRVDRATDTQYF. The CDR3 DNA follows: TGTGCCAGCAGAGTGGACAGGGCCACAGATACGCAGTATTTT.

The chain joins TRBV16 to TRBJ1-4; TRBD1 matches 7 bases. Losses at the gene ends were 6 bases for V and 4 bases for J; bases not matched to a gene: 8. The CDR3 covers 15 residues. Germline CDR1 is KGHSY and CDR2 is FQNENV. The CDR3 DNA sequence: TGTGCCAGCAGTAATACAGGGGCCCTTAATGAAAAACTGTTTTTT. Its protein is CASSNTGALNEKLFF.

The CDR3 DNA reads TGTGCCAGCAGCATCAGATCGGGCCCCTTGTCCGGGGAGCTGTTTTTT. This codes for CASSIRSGPLSGELFF. The rearrangement links TRBV11-2 to TRBJ2-2; D is unresolved. V was clipped by 5 bases and J by 6 bases, with 19 bases between them. The V gene's germline CDR1 is SGHAT and CDR2 FQNNGV. There are 16 residues in the CDR3.

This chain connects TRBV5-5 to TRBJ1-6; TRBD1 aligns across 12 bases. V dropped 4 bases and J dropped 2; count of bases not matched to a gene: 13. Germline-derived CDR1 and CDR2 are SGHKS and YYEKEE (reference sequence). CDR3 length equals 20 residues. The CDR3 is CASSPTGGQGARAYNSPLHF. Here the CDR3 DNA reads TGTGCCAGCAGCCCCACAGGGGGACAGGGGGCTAGGGCCTATAATTCACCCCTCCACTTT.

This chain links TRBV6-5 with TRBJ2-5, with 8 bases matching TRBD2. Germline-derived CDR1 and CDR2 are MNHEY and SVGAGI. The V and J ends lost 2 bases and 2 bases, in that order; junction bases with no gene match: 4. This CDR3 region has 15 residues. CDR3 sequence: CASSYAPSGQETQYF. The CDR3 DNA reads TGTGCCAGCAGTTACGCACCTAGCGGGCAAGAGACCCAGTACTTC.

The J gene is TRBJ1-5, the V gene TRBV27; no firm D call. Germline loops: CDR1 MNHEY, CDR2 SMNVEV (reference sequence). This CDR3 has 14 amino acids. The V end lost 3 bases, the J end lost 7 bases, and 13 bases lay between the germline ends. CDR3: CASSFGGLRQPQHF. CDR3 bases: TGTGCCAGCAGTTTCGGAGGGCTGAGGCAGCCCCAGCATTTT.

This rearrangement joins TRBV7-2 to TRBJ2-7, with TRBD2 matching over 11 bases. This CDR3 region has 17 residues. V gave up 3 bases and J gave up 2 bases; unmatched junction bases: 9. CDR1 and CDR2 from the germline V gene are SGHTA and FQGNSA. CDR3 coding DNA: TGTGCCAGCAGCTTCCTGACTAGCGGGACTACGGCCTACGAGCAGTACTTC. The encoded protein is CASSFLTSGTTAYEQYF.

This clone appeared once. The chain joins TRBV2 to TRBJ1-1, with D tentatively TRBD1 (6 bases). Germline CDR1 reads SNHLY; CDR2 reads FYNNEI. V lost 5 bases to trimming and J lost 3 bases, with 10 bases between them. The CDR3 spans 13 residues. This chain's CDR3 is CASSRGADTEAFF. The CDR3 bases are TGTGCCAGCAGTAGGGGGGCAGACACTGAAGCTTTCTTT.

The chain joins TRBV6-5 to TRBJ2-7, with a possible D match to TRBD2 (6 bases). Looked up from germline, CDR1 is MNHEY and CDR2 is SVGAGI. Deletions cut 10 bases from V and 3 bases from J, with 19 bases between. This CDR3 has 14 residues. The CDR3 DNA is TGTGCCATCAGCGCCGGGACTCGCTTCTACGAGCAGTACTTC. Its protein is CAISAGTRFYEQYF.

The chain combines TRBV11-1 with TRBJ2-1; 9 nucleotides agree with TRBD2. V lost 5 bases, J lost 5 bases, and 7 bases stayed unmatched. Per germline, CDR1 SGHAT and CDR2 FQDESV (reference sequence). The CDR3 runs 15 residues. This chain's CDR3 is CASSPISGGHNEQFF. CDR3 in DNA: TGTGCCAGCAGCCCTATTAGCGGGGGACACAATGAGCAGTTCTTC.

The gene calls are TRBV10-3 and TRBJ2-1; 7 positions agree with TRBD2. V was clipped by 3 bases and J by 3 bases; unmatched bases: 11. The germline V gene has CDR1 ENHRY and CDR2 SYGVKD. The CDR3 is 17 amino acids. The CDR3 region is CAISDPRRAGVYNEQFF. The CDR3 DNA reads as TGTGCCATCAGTGACCCCCGCCGGGCGGGAGTCTACAATGAGCAGTTCTTC.

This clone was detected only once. Here the CDR3 DNA reads TGTGCCAGCAGCTGGGTCCAAGAGACCCAGTACTTC. Translation: CASSWVQETQYF. The chain uses TRBV11-2 and TRBJ2-5; D remains ambiguous. Germline CDR1 SGHAT, CDR2 FQNNGV. Trimming took off 4 bases at V and 1 base at J, with 4 bases between the two ends. The CDR3 contains 12 residues. The full variable domain, rest sourced from reference TRBV11-2 and TRBJ2-5, is EAGVAQSPRYKIIEKRQSVAFWCNPISGHATLYWYQQILGQGPKLLIQFQNNGVVDDSQLPKDRFSAERLKGVDSTLKIQPAKLEDSAVYLCASSWVQETQYFGPGTRLLVL.

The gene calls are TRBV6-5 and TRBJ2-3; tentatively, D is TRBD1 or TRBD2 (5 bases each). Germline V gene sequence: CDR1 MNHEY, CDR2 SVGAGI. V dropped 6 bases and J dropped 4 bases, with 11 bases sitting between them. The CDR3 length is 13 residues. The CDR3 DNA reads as TGTGCCAGCAGCTGGGACCCGGCAGATACGCAGTATTTT. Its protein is CASSWDPADTQYF.

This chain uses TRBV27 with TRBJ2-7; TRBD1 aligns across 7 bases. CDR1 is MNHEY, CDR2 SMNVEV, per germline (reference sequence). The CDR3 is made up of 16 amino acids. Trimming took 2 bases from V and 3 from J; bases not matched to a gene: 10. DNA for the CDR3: TGTGCCAGCAGTTTAGGAAGGGGGCCTCCAAACTACGAGCAGTACTTC. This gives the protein CASSLGRGPPNYEQYF.

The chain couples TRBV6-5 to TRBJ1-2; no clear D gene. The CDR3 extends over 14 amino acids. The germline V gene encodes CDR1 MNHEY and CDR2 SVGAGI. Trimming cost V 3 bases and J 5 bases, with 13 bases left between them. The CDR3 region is CASSYTGRSYGYTF. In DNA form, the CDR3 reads TGTGCCAGCAGTTATACGGGCAGAAGTTATGGCTACACCTTC.

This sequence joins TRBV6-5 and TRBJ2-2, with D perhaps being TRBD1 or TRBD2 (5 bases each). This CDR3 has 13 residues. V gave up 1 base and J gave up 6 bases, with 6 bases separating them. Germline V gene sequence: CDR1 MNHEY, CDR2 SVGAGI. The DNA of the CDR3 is TGTGCCAGCAGTTACTGGGGGTCCGGGGAGCTGTTTTTT. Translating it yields CASSYWGSGELFF.

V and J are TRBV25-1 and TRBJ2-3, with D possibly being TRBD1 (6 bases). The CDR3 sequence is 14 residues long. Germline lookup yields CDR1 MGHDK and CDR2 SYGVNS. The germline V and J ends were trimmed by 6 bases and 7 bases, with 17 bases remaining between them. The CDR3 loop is CASRARGPNYTQYF. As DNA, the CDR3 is TGTGCCAGCAGAGCCAGGGGCCCGAACTATACGCAGTATTTT.